This T cell receptor (beta chain) was recovered during a study of T cell repertoires and HLA-DP antigens. The ends lost 6 bases at V and 1 base at J; junction bases unmatched: 7. CDR3 size: 16 residues. Germline V gene sequence: CDR1 MNHEY, CDR2 SMNVEV (reference sequence). Study outcomes and limitations: Sorted CD137+ clonality was 0.3 to 0.45 for both alloantigens, versus roughly 0.043 pre-culture. The CD4+ repertoire was not split into naive and memory.

The protocol was immunoSEQ multiplex PCR, while the TCRdb copy is restricted to in-frame clones and leaves out a portion. This table holds about 89,000 clones, roughly 86% found once. This clone was recorded only once. Its matching antigen is unknown. Sample: CD4+ T cells from PBMCs. J is TRBJ2-7 and V is TRBV27; 12 bases align to TRBD2. The receptor was derived from a man aged 45 to 65 in good health and CMV-seronegative. The CDR3 region has the DNA TGTGCCAGCAGCTTGCTAGCGGGAGGGGTGTCCTACGAGCAGTACTTC. It translates to CASSLLAGGVSYEQYF.